The rows below give T cell receptor beta chains drawn from one sample of a study of metastatic and nonmetastatic thyroid tumors. TCRdb reanalyzed the PCR reads with MiXCR. The data hold some 31,000 clones, with 7% to 9% observed a single time. Material for sequencing was blood. The receptors come from a female donor with papillary thyroid cancer or a benign thyroid nodule (not recorded which). Some clones in this sample may be carry-over from other donors' samples. Each CDR3 is given without its conserved first and last residue.

length,V,CDR3
16,TRBV4-3,ASSQELVAGGSVGEQY
12,TRBV12-3/TRBV12-4,ASRTSAFYNEQF
12,TRBV6-4,ASSVVPGANVLT
11,TRBV18,ASSPSGGETQY
11,TRBV10-1,ASSDSTENIQY
15,TRBV6-5,ASSYTQGTSYNSPLH
12,TRBV5-4,ASSLGSTSEKLF
13,TRBV4-3,ASSQDGTQQYGYT
13,TRBV6-1,ASRKDRIANYGYT
14,TRBV5-1,ASSLGASGSYNEQF
18,TRBV7-1,ASSSTHRAGGPRLADTQY
13,TRBV27,ASSSLYRGNTEAF
14,TRBV3-1,ASSLRSSGHYNEQF
11,TRBV7-3,ASSRRGNTEAF
13,TRBV19,ASVPRGAGNQPQH
12,TRBV9,ASSVAGQDYGYT
13,TRBV4-2,ASSQEDSTFRPAF
13,TRBV2,ASSPPRTRTDTQY
13,TRBV7-9,ASSPLVSSYNEQF
12,TRBV20-1,SARTTGDNYGYT
11,TRBV5-1,ASSLGAGFEQY
13,TRBV6-2/TRBV6-3,ASSYSPQGSYEQY
11,TRBV5-6,ASSLVTGAEAF